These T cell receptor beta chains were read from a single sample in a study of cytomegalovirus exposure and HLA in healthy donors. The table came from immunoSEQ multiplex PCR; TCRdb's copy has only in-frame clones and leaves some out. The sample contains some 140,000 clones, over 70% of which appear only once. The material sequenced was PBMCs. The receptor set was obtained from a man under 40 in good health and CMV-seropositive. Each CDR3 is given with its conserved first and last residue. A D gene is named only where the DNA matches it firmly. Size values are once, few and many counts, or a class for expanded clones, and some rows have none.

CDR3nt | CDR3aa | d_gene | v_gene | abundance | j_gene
TGTGCCAGCAGTTCCGTCAGGACAGGGCTCCAAGAGACCCAGTACTTC | CASSSVRTGLQETQYF | TRBD1 | TRBV27 | once | TRBJ2-5
TGTGCCAGCAGCGTAGGTGACGGGGATTACGAGCAGTACTTC | CASSVGDGDYEQYF | - | TRBV9 | - | TRBJ2-7
TGTGCCACCAGCAGGGACGCCGGGGCAGCGGGAGTTGTAGATACGCAGTATTTT | CATSRDAGAAGVVDTQYF | TRBD2 | TRBV15 | - | TRBJ2-3
TGTGCCAGTGGGGCCACGCTCCGAAGCACAGATACGCAGTATTTT | CASGATLRSTDTQYF | - | TRBV7-8 | - | TRBJ2-3
TGTGCCAGCAGCCAAGGGAGGGGAGATACGCAGTATTTT | CASSQGRGDTQYF | - | TRBV14 | - | TRBJ2-3
TGCGCCAGCAGCCCGCTGGGACAGGGCTCTAGCGGGAGGGCAGACAATGAGCAGTTCTTC | CASSPLGQGSSGRADNEQFF | TRBD2 | TRBV5-1 | - | TRBJ2-1
TGTGCCAGCAGCTCACAGACTATGCCGGAGTACTTC | CASSSQTMPEYF | - | TRBV7-2 | - | TRBJ2-7
TGTGCCAGCAGTGAAGCCCCGGCTAGCGGGTTCTACGAGCAGTACTTC | CASSEAPASGFYEQYF | TRBD2 | TRBV2 | - | TRBJ2-7
TGTGCCACCAGCAGAGGCGACAGGGGGCCTGGTGAAGCTTTCTTT | CATSRGDRGPGEAFF | TRBD1 | TRBV15 | - | TRBJ1-1
TGTGCCAGCAGCTTAGAACTGGGAGACGAGCAGTACTTC | CASSLELGDEQYF | - | TRBV7-2 | - | TRBJ2-7
TGTGCCAGTAGTATGCTTGGGACAGGGGATGAAAAACTGTTTTTT | CASSMLGTGDEKLFF | TRBD1 | TRBV19 | - | TRBJ1-4
TGTGCCAGCAGAAAACAGGAAGACGGGAATCAGCCCCAGCATTTT | CASRKQEDGNQPQHF | - | TRBV6-4 | - | TRBJ1-5
TGTGCCAGCAGAAGAGGACAGGGGGTCCGCGAGCAGTACTTC | CASRRGQGVREQYF | TRBD1 | TRBV27 | - | TRBJ2-7
TGTGCCTGGAGGGTTAGCGGGATCACCTACAATGAGCAGTTCTTC | CAWRVSGITYNEQFF | TRBD2 | TRBV30 | - | TRBJ2-1